Included here is one TCR beta chain sequence, with context. CDR1 is MNHGY and CDR2 is SAAAGT in the germline V gene. CDR3 length: 16 residues. After removal of 6 bases from V and 1 base from J, the junction contained 8 bases not matched to a gene. This specimen comes from a study of blood T cell repertoires in COVID-19. Study information: Material from acute and convalescent COVID-19 was sourced from the United States, Italy and Spain. T cells, B-cell-depleted T cells, or PBMCs supplied cDNA or gDNA.

Methods used by the authors: Amplified reference gene primers provided the basis for estimating nucleated cell counts. TCRdb's table, derived via immunoSEQ multiplex PCR, lists solely in-frame clones and lacks some. V and J calls and clone size are those listed in that table; D and trimming were worked out from the DNA. This table has roughly 120,000 clones, around four fifths appearing once. The specimen was peripheral blood. V gene TRBV6-8 combines with J gene TRBJ1-3; 8 nucleotides line up with TRBD1. The TCR originated in a woman in her seventies with acute or convalescent COVID-19. CDR3: CASSRAGGSSGNTIYF. DNA of the CDR3: TGTGCCAGCAGCCGGGCAGGGGGCTCTTCTGGAAACACCATATATTTT.